This TCR beta chain was documented in a study of cytomegalovirus exposure and HLA in healthy donors. This clone was counted a few times. Its specificity is not known. Points from the study as a whole: Altogether, 150 or so TCR beta chains were recorded as cytomegalovirus-associated.

The PCR was carried out with 60 Vbeta primers and 13 Jbeta primers. The data were produced by immunoSEQ multiplex PCR, yet TCRdb's version contains in-frame clones alone and is incomplete. Of 120,000 or so clones listed, around three quarters are singletons. The CDR3 is made up of 14 amino acids. Trimming at V came to 6 bases and at J to 4 bases, leaving 8 bases not matched to a gene. Germline loops: CDR1 MNHNY, CDR2 SVGAGI (reference sequence). The chain employs TRBV6-6 and TRBJ1-2; 7 positions agree with TRBD1. Sample: PBMCs. This receptor was identified in a human donor in good health. This CDR3 is CASSRDRVLYGYTF. In DNA, the CDR3 is TGTGCCAGCAGCAGAGACAGGGTTCTCTATGGCTACACCTTC.